This T cell receptor (beta chain) was captured by sequencing in a study of T cells in Graves' hyperthyroidism and ophthalmopathy. CDR1 and CDR2 (germline): SQVTM, ANQGSEA. With 6 bases removed from V and 4 bases from J, the gap between germline ends came to 15 bases. The CDR3 totals 13 residues. Amplification of TCR beta CDR3 regions used RNA as the template. Researchers ran a first-round RT-PCR on the TCR CDR3 using the HTBI primer set. TCRdb passed the multiplex PCR reads through MiXCR, listing each CDR3 protein once. The profile shows more than 75,000 distinct CDR3 sequences, around 50% of them singletons.

The sequence came from a woman in her thirties or forties with Graves' hyperthyroidism. Sequenced: blood. The rearrangement uses TRBV29-1 and TRBJ2-5, with a possible D match to TRBD1 (6 bases). The CDR3 DNA is TGCAGCGTAGGAACAGGGTTTCCAGAGACCCAGTACTTC. Translation gives CSVGTGFPETQYF.